The 25 T cell receptor beta chains given below trace back to one sample, sequenced in a study of beta chain features in type 1 diabetes. cDNA synthesis used the whole RNA isolate, giving expressed TCRB sequences. TCRdb keeps only in-frame clones here, not all; method: immunoSEQ multiplex PCR. Of about 150,000 clones listed, roughly 8.1% are singletons. The sequenced sample was central memory CD4+ T cells from blood. These receptors were obtained from a man between 18 and 35 years old in good health.

This clone was detected a few times. The chain has TRBV10-3 and TRBJ2-5; 8 bases fit TRBD2. This CDR3 is 15 amino acids long. Germline CDR1 reads ENHRY; CDR2 reads SYGVKD. V lost 4 bases, J lost 5 bases, and 9 bases stayed unmatched. CDR3 amino acids: CAISAGSGDGETQYF. For the CDR3, the DNA is TGTGCCATCAGTGCGGGTAGCGGGGACGGGGAGACCCAGTACTTC.

The rearrangement uses TRBV4-2 and TRBJ2-1; D perhaps matches TRBD2 (5 bases). Germline V gene data show CDR1 as LGHNA and CDR2 as YNFKEQ. Trimming took 1 base from V and 6 from J, leaving 16 bases between them. CDR3 length: 16 amino acids. CDR3 loop: CASSQGSAGLGNEQFF. CDR3 coding DNA: TGTGCCAGCAGCCAAGGAAGCGCAGGACTTGGCAATGAGCAGTTCTTC.

Only a few counts were recorded for this clone. The sample carries other DNA sequences with the same CDR3. The chain combines TRBV7-3 with TRBJ1-1, with 8 bases aligning to TRBD1. V was pared by 5 bases and J by 5 bases, with 4 bases of the junction left unmatched. The CDR3 has 13 amino acids. Germline loops: CDR1 SGHTA, CDR2 FQGTGA. For the CDR3, the DNA is TGTGCCAGCAGCCCGGACAGGGCTACTGAAGCTTTCTTT. It is translated as CASSPDRATEAFF.

This clone was detected only a few times. The chain recombines TRBV2 with TRBJ2-6, with D perhaps TRBD2 (7 bases). The CDR3 covers 16 residues. V lost 3 bases and J lost 1, with 10 bases in between. Germline assignment: CDR1 SNHLY and CDR2 FYNNEI. In nucleotides, the CDR3 is TGTGCCAGCAGTGATGGGGGGGCATCTGGGGCCAACGTCCTGACTTTC. Encoded protein: CASSDGGASGANVLTF.

The V and J genes are TRBV7-2 and TRBJ2-7, with 9 bases fitting TRBD1. The length of the CDR3 is 15 residues. Germline V lookup: CDR1 SGHTA, CDR2 FQGNSA. V lost 5 bases, J lost 5 bases, and 10 bases stayed unmatched. CDR3 residues: CASSASGQGTHEQYF. CDR3 DNA sequence: TGTGCCAGCAGCGCCTCCGGACAGGGGACCCACGAGCAGTACTTC. The variable domain in full, with the rest retrieved from reference TRBV7-2 and TRBJ2-7, is GAGVSQSPSNKVTEKGKDVELRCDPISGHTALYWYRQSLGQGLEFLIYFQGNSAPDKSGLPSDRFSAERTGGSVSTLTIQRTQQEDSAVYLCASSASGQGTHEQYFGPGTRLTVT.

The V and J genes are TRBV6-6 and TRBJ2-1, with 13 bases aligning to TRBD2. The CDR3 has 15 residues. Germline V lookup: CDR1 MNHNY, CDR2 SVGAGI (reference sequence). The V gene end was trimmed by 6 bases and the J gene end by 11 bases; junction bases not matched to a gene: 10. CDR3 protein: CASSQGTSGIEQQFF. Written as DNA, the CDR3 is TGTGCCAGCAGCCAAGGGACTAGCGGGATCGAACAGCAGTTCTTC.

In this sample, this clone turned up a few times. One junction end does not reproduce the germline sequence, and a read error may be involved. Additional DNA sequences in this sample encode the identical CDR3. The chain carries TRBV5-6 and TRBJ1-1; a weak D match, TRBD1 (6 bases). The CDR3 has 14 residues. Germline values: CDR1 SGHDT, CDR2 YYEEEE. The CDR3 nucleotides read TGTGCCAGCAGCTGGGGGCCTTATGGGGCTGAAGCCTTCTTT. Translating gives CASSWGPYGAEAFF.

The chain carries TRBV7-6 and TRBJ1-2; D is unclear. Germline V CDR1 and CDR2: SGHVS, FNYEAQ. The CDR3 has 13 residues. V was shortened by 4 bases and J by 6 bases, with 12 bases between the two germline ends. Written as DNA, the CDR3 is TGTGCCAGCAGCTCCGGTCGCGAGCATGGCTACACCTTC. As protein: CASSSGREHGYTF.

This clone was seen a few times. The chain is built from TRBV6-1 and TRBJ1-1; D gene uncertain. V gave up 10 bases and J gave up 1 base, with 10 bases separating them. CDR3 length: 12 residues. Germline V gene sequence: CDR1 MNHNS, CDR2 SASEGT. For the CDR3, the DNA is TGTGCCACCACGCGGGGGAACACTGAAGCTTTCTTT. It codes for CATTRGNTEAFF.

V usage is TRBV9 and J usage is TRBJ1-5, with unresolved D. The CDR3 sequence is 14 residues long. With 6 bases removed from V and 1 base from J, the gap between germline ends came to 11 bases. The V gene's germline CDR1 is SGDLS and CDR2 YYNGEE. CDR3: CASTPGMSNQPQHF. For the CDR3, the DNA is TGTGCCAGCACCCCCGGTATGAGCAATCAGCCCCAGCATTTT.

This clone has just a few counts. This sequence joins TRBV18 and TRBJ2-6; weak D call: TRBD1 (6 bases). The CDR3 has 15 amino acids. Germline V gives CDR1 KGHSH, CDR2 LQKENI. V was shortened by 3 bases and J by 4 bases, with 10 bases between the two germline ends. The CDR3 loop reads CASSPVDRGANVLTF. CDR3 DNA: TGTGCCAGCTCACCGGTAGACAGGGGGGCCAACGTCCTGACTTTC. Drawing the rest from reference TRBV18 and TRBJ2-6, the complete variable domain is NAGVMQNPRHLVRRRGQEARLRCSPMKGHSHVYWYRQLPEEGLKFMVYLQKENIIDESGMPKERFSAEFPKEGPSILRIQQVVRGDSAAYFCASSPVDRGANVLTFGAGSRLTVL.

The chain couples TRBV18 to TRBJ1-1, with D possibly being TRBD1 (6 bases). Germline CDR1 and CDR2: KGHSH and LQKENI. The ends were cut back, 0 bases at V and 3 bases at J, with 11 bases in the middle. The CDR3 consists of 15 residues. The CDR3 DNA sequence: TGTGCCAGCTCACCACCCACAGGGTCTGACACTGAAGCTTTCTTT. Translated, it gives CASSPPTGSDTEAFF. Based on the CDR3 plus reference TRBV18 and TRBJ1-1, the full variable domain is NAGVMQNPRHLVRRRGQEARLRCSPMKGHSHVYWYRQLPEEGLKFMVYLQKENIIDESGMPKERFSAEFPKEGPSILRIQQVVRGDSAAYFCASSPPTGSDTEAFFGQGTRLTVV.

Details on this clone: At one of its ends the junction is not consistent with the germline gene, which may arise from a read error. The chain links TRBV2 to TRBJ1-1; D gene unclear. CDR1 and CDR2 from the germline V gene are SNHLY and FYNNEI. The CDR3 totals 13 residues. CDR3: CANLRDLNIEAFF. The CDR3, as DNA: TGTGCCAACCTGCGGGATCTGAACATTGAAGCTTTCTTT.

The rearrangement links TRBV28 to TRBJ2-5; D might be TRBD2 (6 bases). The CDR3 contains 13 residues. Germline CDR1 reads MDHEN; CDR2 reads SYDVKM. The germline V and J ends were trimmed by 6 bases and 11 bases, with 19 bases remaining between them. CDR3 in amino acids: CASRQAGTGEQYF. CDR3 in DNA: TGTGCCAGCAGGCAAGCCGGGACGGGGGAGCAGTACTTC.

This clone was picked up a small number of times. The chain employs TRBV6-1 and TRBJ1-4, with 8 bases matching TRBD1. This CDR3 spans 15 amino acids. Trimming cost V 7 bases and J 7 bases; bases outside gene matches: 11. Germline lookup yields CDR1 MNHNS and CDR2 SASEGT. The CDR3 here is CASTGGHGKAEKLFF. CDR3 DNA: TGTGCCAGCACAGGGGGCCATGGAAAGGCTGAAAAACTGTTTTTT.

This clone appeared many times. The rearrangement uses TRBV18 and TRBJ2-5; TRBD2 might be the D (7 bases). Trimming removed 6 bases from V and 1 base from J, with 12 bases in between. Germline V CDR1 and CDR2: KGHSH, LQKENI. The CDR3 is made up of 14 amino acids. CDR3 protein: CASSRGGSQETQYF. The CDR3 DNA reads as TGTGCCAGCTCCCGCGGGGGCAGCCAAGAGACCCAGTACTTC.

This sequence joins TRBV5-1 and TRBJ2-7; TRBD2 matches 10 bases. CDR3 length: 14 amino acids. V was pared by 5 bases and J by 1 base, with 3 bases of the junction left unmatched. Germline assignment: CDR1 SGHRS and CDR2 YFSETQ. The CDR3 DNA reads TGCGCCAGCAGATATAGCGGGGGGTCCTACGAGCAGTACTTC. The encoded protein is CASRYSGGSYEQYF.

This clone was seen repeatedly, ten times or more. This rearrangement joins TRBV4-3 to TRBJ1-6, with 7 nucleotides matching TRBD1. The CDR3 totals 14 residues. The J segment lost 7 bases and the V segment lost 4 bases, leaving 4 bases of the junction unmatched. Germline CDR1 and CDR2: LGHNA and YSLEER. CDR3 sequence (DNA): TGCGCCAGCAGCCTGGGACAGAAAAATTCACCCCTCCACTTT. This codes for CASSLGQKNSPLHF.

This clone was recorded a few times. The chain joins TRBV21-1 to TRBJ1-4; the tabulated D call, TRBD1, remains unverified against the DNA. TRBV21-1 is a known pseudogene. This CDR3 has 15 amino acids. CDR3 nucleotides: TGTGCCAGCACCCAAACAGGAAATTCAGGTGAAAAACTGTTTTTT. This encodes CASTQTGNSGEKLFF.

J is TRBJ2-5 and V is TRBV5-1; 10 bases are a match to TRBD1. Near its end, the DNA agrees better with TRBJ2-7, so the J call may be wrong. Germline CDR1 is SGHRS and CDR2 is YFSETQ. The CDR3 loop spans 15 amino acids. In nucleotides, the CDR3 is TGCGCCAGCAGCGTAATCGGGACAGGGGTCTACGAGCAGTACTTC. Its protein is CASSVIGTGVYEQYF.

This clone showed up just a few times. The CDR3 region is CASSLSVGHNTGELFF. As DNA, the CDR3 is TGTGCCAGCAGCTTATCAGTGGGCCATAACACCGGGGAGCTGTTTTTT. The V gene is TRBV7-2, the J gene TRBJ2-2; no firm D call. This CDR3 is 16 amino acids long. Germline CDR1 is SGHTA and CDR2 is FQGNSA. Between the trimmed V and J ends, which lost 2 bases and 2 bases, there was a span of 12 bases.

In this sample, this clone turned up a few times. V is TRBV6-6 and J is TRBJ1-2, with D possibly TRBD1 on 5 matching bases. Germline values: CDR1 MNHNY, CDR2 SVGAGI (reference sequence). Trimming took off 7 bases at V and 3 bases at J, with 12 bases between the two ends. The CDR3 is made up of 13 amino acids. The CDR3 region has the DNA TGTGCCAGCATGCGGGGCGCATACTATGGCTACACCTTC. Protein: CASMRGAYYGYTF.

The chain carries TRBV5-1 and TRBJ1-5; D uncertain. Looked up from germline, CDR1 is SGHRS and CDR2 is YFSETQ. The germline V and J ends were trimmed by 5 bases and 0 bases, with 12 bases remaining between them. The CDR3 covers 15 residues. DNA of the CDR3: TGCGCCAGCAGGCCAGGTGCAAATAGCAATCAGCCCCAGCATTTT. It yields the protein CASRPGANSNQPQHF.

The V call is TRBV7-9, the J call TRBJ1-2; D is possibly TRBD1 (5 bases). CDR1 and CDR2 (germline): SEHNR, FQNEAQ (reference sequence). The V end was cut by 5 bases, the J end by 5 bases, with 18 bases between. The CDR3 runs 15 residues. The CDR3 coding sequence is TGTGCCAGCAGCCCAGATGGGCAGGGAGGTTATGGCTACACCTTC. Its protein is CASSPDGQGGYGYTF.

The V and J genes are TRBV21-1 and TRBJ2-1; the listed D gene, TRBD2, was not tested against the DNA. TRBV21-1 is assigned pseudogene status. The CDR3 has 15 residues. DNA of the CDR3: TGTGCCAGCAGCAAACCAGGACTAGTATACAATGAGCAGTTCTTC. Its translation: CASSKPGLVYNEQFF.